This entry lists 10 T cell receptor beta chains sequenced from one sample in a study of Graves' ophthalmopathy and Graves' hyperthyroidism. CDR3 regions of TCR beta were amplified from RNA transcripts. The first round was an RT-PCR with HTBI primers, and the second round was a multiplex PCR. TCRdb processed the multiplex PCR reads anew with MiXCR; each CDR3 protein has one entry. This sample carries approximately 160,000 distinct CDR3 sequences, roughly two fifths of them seen once, and the ten largest clones take 8% to 10%. The sequenced material came from peripheral blood. Source of these receptors: a man younger than 40 with Graves' ophthalmopathy.

This clonotype was recorded many times. The chain has TRBV7-8 and TRBJ2-2; the D is unclear. This CDR3 comprises 15 residues. V dropped 5 bases and J dropped 2 bases, with 12 bases sitting between them. CDR1 is SGHVS and CDR2 is FQNEAQ in the germline V gene. The chain's CDR3 is CASSTEYSNTGELFF. DNA of the CDR3: TGTGCCAGCAGCACCGAGTACAGCAACACCGGGGAGCTGTTTTTT. Variable domain in full (rest from reference TRBV7-8 and TRBJ2-2): GAGVSQSPRYKVAKRGQDVALRCDPISGHVSLFWYQQALGQGPEFLTYFQNEAQLDKSGLPSDRFFAERPEGSVSTLKIQRTQQEDSAVYLCASSTEYSNTGELFFGEGSRLTVL.

This clonotype was observed at least ten times. V usage is TRBV28 and J usage is TRBJ1-1; 7 bases line up with TRBD1. Germline assignment: CDR1 MDHEN and CDR2 SYDVKM. Germline trimming cut 8 bases from V and 2 bases from J; bases unmatched to any gene: 5. The CDR3 consists of 13 residues. The CDR3 loop reads CASRAGGNTEAFF. The CDR3 DNA sequence: TGTGCCAGCCGTGCAGGGGGAAACACTGAAGCTTTCTTT.

The sample holds many counts of this clonotype. V is TRBV24-1 and J is TRBJ1-5; D not resolved. This CDR3 is 15 amino acids long. From germline, CDR1 is KGHDR and CDR2 SFDVKD. The germline V and J ends were trimmed by 4 bases and 7 bases, with 16 bases remaining between them. CDR3 in DNA: TGTGCCACCAGTGACTCCCGGGGAGCTAGCCAGCCCCAGCATTTT. Encoded protein: CATSDSRGASQPQHF.

The table lists this clonotype with a few counts. The chain joins TRBV15 to TRBJ2-5, with D perhaps assigned TRBD1 or TRBD2 (6 bases each). This CDR3 comprises 14 residues. V was pared by 1 base and J by 5 bases, with 11 bases between. Germline V CDR1 and CDR2: LNHNV, YYDKDF (reference sequence). The CDR3 reads CATSRATGRETQYF. DNA for the CDR3: TGTGCCACCAGCAGAGCCACAGGGAGGGAGACCCAGTACTTC.

V and J are TRBV6-1 and TRBJ1-3; 11 positions match TRBD1. This CDR3 comprises 15 residues. Germline V lookup: CDR1 MNHNS, CDR2 SASEGT. Losses at the gene ends were 6 bases for V and 1 base for J; bases not matched to a gene: 2. The CDR3 sequence is CASRRDRGSGNTIYF. The CDR3 DNA reads as TGTGCCAGCAGACGGGACAGGGGGTCTGGAAACACCATATATTTT.

Only one count was recorded for this clonotype. This chain links TRBV27 with TRBJ1-2; 11 nucleotides match TRBD1. The V segment lost 5 bases and the J segment 5 bases; nucleotides outside the gene matches: 7. Germline-derived CDR1 and CDR2 are MNHEY and SMNVEV (reference sequence). The CDR3 contains 15 residues. CDR3 sequence (DNA): TGTGCCAGCAGTCTCCGGGACAGGGGGTTGTATGGCTACACCTTC. Its protein product is CASSLRDRGLYGYTF.

The chain uses TRBV6-2 or TRBV6-3 and TRBJ1-6; D is unresolved. This CDR3 has 12 amino acids. Trimming shortened V by 8 bases and J by 4 bases, and 6 bases separated the two germline ends. The germline gives CDR1 MNHEY, CDR2 SVGEGT. DNA of the CDR3: TGTGCCAGCGGACGGTATAATTCACCCCTCCACTTT. Encoded protein: CASGRYNSPLHF.

The rearrangement joins TRBV6-1 to TRBJ2-7, with D possibly TRBD1 on 6 matching bases. CDR3 length equals 14 residues. Trimming cost V 8 bases and J 1 base, with 15 bases left between them. CDR1 MNHNS and CDR2 SASEGT come from the germline V gene. CDR3 bases: TGTGCCAGCGGCTCAACAGGGTTTTCCTACGAGCAGTACTTC. It yields the protein CASGSTGFSYEQYF.

The V call is TRBV6-1, the J call TRBJ1-1; the D gene is possibly TRBD1 (5 bases). V was cut by 8 bases and J by 1 base, with 20 bases left in between. The CDR3 length is 16 residues. The germline V gene encodes CDR1 MNHNS and CDR2 SASEGT. This CDR3 is CASRRVDSRGNTEAFF. The CDR3 nucleotides are TGTGCCAGCCGTCGGGTAGACAGCCGAGGGAACACTGAAGCTTTCTTT.

This chain uses TRBV27 with TRBJ2-5; TRBD2 might be the D (7 bases). Germline V gene data show CDR1 as MNHEY and CDR2 as SMNVEV (reference sequence). Deletions cut 5 bases from V and 1 base from J, with 17 bases between. This CDR3 spans 16 amino acids. DNA of the CDR3: TGTGCCAGCAGTCCGACAGGCGGGGGCGGCCAAGAGACCCAGTACTTC. Translated, it gives CASSPTGGGGQETQYF.